The present TCR beta chain was sequenced within a study of T cell repertoires in cytomegalovirus infection. The overall study: Indicated by public TCR beta signatures were CMV infection and matching HLA type.

With 2 bases clipped from V and 0 bases from J, the junction kept 4 bases outside the gene matches. The CDR3 runs 17 residues. TCRdb passed the reads through MiXCR, listing each CDR3 protein once. This table has 450,000 to 550,000 distinct CDR3 sequences, under 55% appearing once. The sample holds a few counts of this clonotype. What it binds is not known. The sequence derives from a human donor in good health (CMV status not recorded). Some clones in this sample may be carry-over from other donors' samples. The source material was cultured PBMCs, sampled from culture after CMV antigen stimulation. V usage is TRBV12-3 or TRBV12-4 and J usage is TRBJ2-1; 10 positions agree with TRBD2. The CDR3 sequence is CASSLLAGVLSYNEQFF. The CDR3 nucleotides read TGTGCCAGCAGTTTACTAGCGGGGGTCCTCTCCTACAATGAGCAGTTCTTC.